The clone carrying this TCR beta chain was found many times. Its target is not known. These data originate in a study of response to subunit inactivated influenza vaccine. Study observations and caveats: T cells newly recruited by each seasonal influenza vaccination are few, the authors suggested.

This CDR3 has 14 residues. Trimming took 0 bases from V and 10 from J, leaving 18 bases between them. Germline V gene data show CDR1 as DFQATT and CDR2 as SNEGSKA (reference sequence). Each CDR3 protein gets one entry after TCRdb re-called the RT-PCR reads with MiXCR. The sample contains 650,000 to 700,000 distinct CDR3 sequences, around 14% of which appear only once. The sample in question was PBMCs from blood, obtained approximately 13 days after vaccination. The TCR was taken from a man aged 50-60 years who received an inactivated influenza vaccine. This sequence joins TRBV20-1 and TRBJ1-1; D may be TRBD1 (5 bases). This chain's CDR3 is CSAREGTSPYGAFF. CDR3 DNA: TGCAGTGCTAGAGAAGGGACCTCCCCTTATGGAGCTTTCTTT.